This TCR beta chain was sequenced during a study of blood T cell repertoires in COVID-19. Study-wide background: From the United States, Italy and Spain came samples of acute and convalescent COVID-19. Nucleic acid was either cDNA or gDNA, and it came from T cells, B-cell-depleted T cells, or PBMCs.

Original data processing: Reference gene primer amplification in the assay estimated nucleated cell counts. Only in-frame clones appear in the TCRdb table, and some are missing; sequencing was by immunoSEQ multiplex PCR. Clonal size and the V and J genes are those of that table, whereas D and trimming came from the DNA. The data contain tens of thousands of clones, around 88% of them singletons. Trimming stripped 5 bases from V and 6 bases from J, with 13 bases between. CDR3 length equals 13 residues. Germline values: CDR1 SEHNR, CDR2 FQNEAQ (reference sequence). Sequenced: peripheral blood. The chain uses TRBV7-9 and TRBJ1-2; D call uncertain. The clonotype was recovered from a man aged 60 to 69 with acute or convalescent COVID-19. CDR3 protein: CASSPDLEDGYTF. For the CDR3, the DNA is TGTGCCAGCAGCCCCGACTTGGAGGATGGCTACACCTTC.